These 27 T cell receptor beta chains share one sample of origin, sequenced in a study of a mutant IDH1 vaccine in newly diagnosed glioma. Time point indicated: week 11, during vaccination. A 20-mer mutant IDH1 peptide at 300 ug was injected subcutaneously with topical imiquimod. These receptors are not linked to any known antigen. Clones were sequenced by immunoSEQ multiplex PCR, and TCRdb holds only the in-frame ones, with some missing. The table lists around 31,000 clones, around 82% of them singletons. The material sequenced was PBMCs, taken from a glioma patient whose treatment included an IDH1 peptide vaccine. The origin of the receptors is a man aged 30 to 39 with glioma.

This clone has a handful of counts. This chain links TRBV7-9 with TRBJ2-4, with 7 bases that match TRBD1. The CDR3 sequence is 14 residues long. Looked up from germline, CDR1 is SEHNR and CDR2 is FQNEAQ (reference sequence). The junction had 4 bases not matched to a gene; V was cut back by 3 bases and J by 5 bases. DNA of the CDR3: TGTGCCAGCAGCTTCCGGGACAGCCAAAACATTCAGTACTTC. Protein: CASSFRDSQNIQYF.

This clone was counted once. The gene calls are TRBV10-3 and TRBJ2-7, with TRBD1 identical over 9 bases. J gave up 4 bases and V 3 bases, and 10 bases lay outside the gene matches. CDR1 is ENHRY, CDR2 SYGVKD, per germline. This CDR3 region has 16 residues. CDR3 in amino acids: CAISDEDRGGGYEQYF. DNA for the CDR3: TGTGCCATCAGTGATGAGGACAGGGGTGGAGGATACGAGCAGTACTTC.

The CDR3 DNA reads TGTGCCAGCAGCCGGGACAGGGGTGGCGGAAAACTGTTTTTT. It specifies CASSRDRGGGKLFF. The chain combines TRBV14 with TRBJ1-4, with 10 bases lining up with TRBD1. V shed 4 bases, J shed 10 bases, and the junction held 6 bases outside the gene matches. The germline V gene encodes CDR1 SGHDN and CDR2 FVKESK. The CDR3 loop spans 14 amino acids.

This sequence joins TRBV19 and TRBJ2-1; 7 bases are shared with TRBD1. J lost 6 bases, V lost 5 bases, and 10 bases had no gene match. The length of the CDR3 is 15 residues. Germline V gene lookup returns CDR1 LNHDA and CDR2 SQIVND (reference sequence). Here the CDR3 DNA reads TGTGCCAGTAGTCTACAGGGGCTGCTGGGCAATGAGCAGTTCTTC. This translates into CASSLQGLLGNEQFF. Full variable domain (outside the CDR3, taken from reference TRBV19 and TRBJ2-1): DGGITQSPKYLFRKEGQNVTLSCEQNLNHDAMYWYRQDPGQGLRLIYYSQIVNDFQKGDIAEGYSVSREKKESFPLTVTSAQKNPTAFYLCASSLQGLLGNEQFFGPGTRLTVL.

The chain employs TRBV29-1 and TRBJ2-3; D uncertain. Germline assignment: CDR1 SQVTM and CDR2 ANQGSEA. The CDR3 spans 13 residues. Between the trimmed V and J ends, which lost 2 bases and 7 bases, there was a span of 13 bases. Here the CDR3 DNA reads TGCAGCGTTGAAATAGACGGACGATATACGCAGTATTTT. This gives the protein CSVEIDGRYTQYF.

V gene TRBV27 combines with J gene TRBJ2-6; D is unresolved. From germline, CDR1 is MNHEY and CDR2 SMNVEV (reference sequence). This CDR3 is built from 14 residues. Trimming took 3 bases from V and 0 from J, leaving 3 bases between them. DNA for the CDR3: TGTGCCAGCAGTTTGCACTCTGGGGCCAACGTCCTGACTTTC. Amino acids: CASSLHSGANVLTF.

The chain is built from TRBV2 and TRBJ1-1; a possible D gene is TRBD1 (6 bases). CDR1 and CDR2 from the germline V gene are SNHLY and FYNNEI. This CDR3 is 14 amino acids long. Trimming took 6 bases from V and 1 from J, leaving 12 bases between them. The CDR3 here is CASRGTSRNTEAFF. The CDR3 coding sequence is TGTGCCAGCAGGGGGACATCCCGGAACACTGAAGCTTTCTTT.

Relative to its sample, this clone is medium-sized. The chain carries TRBV7-2 and TRBJ2-7, with 10 bases matching TRBD1. The germline V gene encodes CDR1 SGHTA and CDR2 FQGNSA. J lost 9 bases, V lost 5 bases, and 13 bases had no gene match. CDR3 size: 15 residues. CDR3 sequence (DNA): TGTGCCAGCAGCACCGTCGGACAGGGGGGAGGTGGGCAGTACTTC. Its translation: CASSTVGQGGGGQYF.

This clone was seen once. The chain carries TRBV9 and TRBJ2-5; 10 bases match TRBD1. CDR3 length: 15 residues. Germline V lookup: CDR1 SGDLS, CDR2 YYNGEE. V dropped 3 bases and J dropped 1; count of bases not matched to a gene: 3. Written as DNA, the CDR3 is TGTGCCAGCAGCGCCGGGACAGGGGTCCAAGAGACCCAGTACTTC. Its protein product is CASSAGTGVQETQYF.

The chain links TRBV5-1 to TRBJ1-5; TRBD1 is a possible D gene (5 bases). The germline CDR1 and CDR2 sequences are SGHRS and YFSETQ. V lost 2 bases, J lost 2 bases, and 11 bases lay in between. The CDR3 contains 15 residues. This CDR3 reads CASSFGGEGNQPQHF. The CDR3 region has the DNA TGCGCCAGCAGCTTTGGGGGGGAGGGCAATCAGCCCCAGCATTTT. Drawing the rest from reference TRBV5-1 and TRBJ1-5, the complete variable domain is KAGVTQTPRYLIKTRGQQVTLSCSPISGHRSVSWYQQTPGQGLQFLFEYFSETQRNKGNFPGRFSGRQFSNSRSEMNVSTLELGDSALYLCASSFGGEGNQPQHFGDGTRLSIL.

The V and J genes are TRBV5-4 and TRBJ2-7, with 11 bases identical to TRBD2. This CDR3 contains 13 residues. CDR1 is SGHNT, CDR2 YYREEE, per germline (reference sequence). V shed 4 bases and J 5 bases; nucleotides not matched to a gene: 2. CDR3 DNA sequence: TGTGCCAGCAGCCCGGGACTAGCGGACGAGCAGTACTTC. As protein: CASSPGLADEQYF.

This chain connects TRBV7-2 to TRBJ2-7, with unresolved D. Germline CDR1 and CDR2: SGHTA and FQGNSA. The CDR3 is made up of 13 amino acids. The V end lost 3 bases, the J end lost 1 base, and 7 bases lay between the germline ends. The CDR3 DNA is TGTGCCAGCAGCTTGCAGTCGTCCTACGAGCAGTACTTC. Protein: CASSLQSSYEQYF.

The genes are TRBV4-1 and TRBJ2-1, with 12 positions matching TRBD2. Germline assignment: CDR1 MGHRA and CDR2 YSYEKL. This CDR3 contains 17 residues. Losses at the gene ends were 1 base for V and 8 bases for J; bases not matched to a gene: 9. The CDR3 nucleotides read TGCGCCAGCAGCCAAGCCACGACTAGCGGGAGTCTTGATGAGCAGTTCTTC. Translation: CASSQATTSGSLDEQFF.

This sequence joins TRBV29-1 and TRBJ2-5, with 9 bases identical to TRBD1. CDR3 length: 15 residues. From germline, CDR1 is SQVTM and CDR2 ANQGSEA. J gave up 2 bases and V 1 base, and 5 bases lay outside the gene matches. In nucleotides, the CDR3 is TGCAGCGTTGAAGGGGGACAGGGCCTACAAGAGACCCAGTACTTC. It is translated as CSVEGGQGLQETQYF.

This clone has a single count. J is TRBJ1-1 and V is TRBV7-6, with D maybe TRBD1 (5 bases). There are 15 residues in the CDR3. Trimming left V 5 bases short and J 0 bases short, with 13 bases between. Germline CDR1 SGHVS, CDR2 FNYEAQ. CDR3 in DNA: TGTGCCAGCAGCGAACGGGGACGGATGAACACTGAAGCTTTCTTT. Translation gives CASSERGRMNTEAFF.

V and J are TRBV9 and TRBJ1-3; no clear D. CDR3 length: 15 residues. The ends were cut back, 1 base at V and 4 bases at J, with 12 bases in the middle. CDR1 is SGDLS and CDR2 is YYNGEE in the germline V gene. The CDR3 DNA reads TGTGCCAGCAGCGTACGACCTTCGGGGGGAAACACCATATATTTT. Translating gives CASSVRPSGGNTIYF.

The chain is built from TRBV19 and TRBJ1-2, with a tentative D call TRBD1 (5 bases). Trimming removed 5 bases at V and 4 bases at J, with 26 bases between. The CDR3 has 18 residues. The germline gives CDR1 LNHDA, CDR2 SQIVND (reference sequence). DNA of the CDR3: TGTGCCAGTAGTGCCGCGGGGGGTGGCTTCTCAAAAGCCTATGGCTACACCTTC. Translated, it gives CASSAAGGGFSKAYGYTF. Variable domain in full (rest from reference TRBV19 and TRBJ1-2): DGGITQSPKYLFRKEGQNVTLSCEQNLNHDAMYWYRQDPGQGLRLIYYSQIVNDFQKGDIAEGYSVSREKKESFPLTVTSAQKNPTAFYLCASSAAGGGFSKAYGYTFGSGTRLTVV.

The chain links TRBV7-9 to TRBJ1-5; D is undetermined. Trimming took off 2 bases at V and 5 bases at J, with 7 bases between the two ends. CDR3 length: 13 amino acids. CDR1 is SEHNR and CDR2 is FQNEAQ in the germline V gene (reference sequence). CDR3 loop: CASSLSGDQPQHF. The DNA of the CDR3 is TGTGCCAGCAGCTTATCCGGGGATCAGCCCCAGCATTTT.

The gene calls are TRBV14 and TRBJ2-7, with unresolved D. The CDR3 runs to 13 residues. V was cut by 0 bases and J by 1 base, with 4 bases left in between. Germline CDR1 is SGHDN and CDR2 is FVKESK. CDR3 DNA: TGTGCCAGCAGCCAAGACAGTTCCTACGAGCAGTACTTC. Translated, it gives CASSQDSSYEQYF.

The chain joins TRBV19 to TRBJ2-1, with 11 bases that match TRBD1. The CDR3 has 13 amino acids. Trimming took 7 bases from V and 8 from J; bases not matched to a gene: 4. Germline V gene lookup returns CDR1 LNHDA and CDR2 SQIVND (reference sequence). CDR3 sequence (DNA): TGTGCCAGTACGGGACAGGGGGACCATGAGCAGTTCTTC. Protein sequence: CASTGQGDHEQFF.

J is TRBJ2-5 and V is TRBV25-1; D uncertain. The length of the CDR3 is 14 residues. The germline CDR1 and CDR2 sequences are MGHDK and SYGVNS. Trimming took off 3 bases at V and 6 bases at J, with 14 bases between the two ends. CDR3 sequence: CASSDPQVRKTQYF. The CDR3 region has the DNA TGTGCCAGCAGTGACCCCCAGGTCCGAAAGACCCAGTACTTC.

The genes are TRBV30 and TRBJ1-1; D may be TRBD1 (6 bases). Trimming left V 2 bases short and J 1 base short, with 8 bases between. CDR3 size: 13 residues. Germline assignment: CDR1 GTSNPN and CDR2 SVGIG (reference sequence). The CDR3 sequence is CAWSFRGNTEAFF. CDR3 in DNA: TGTGCCTGGAGTTTCAGGGGGAACACTGAAGCTTTCTTT. The full variable domain, its missing parts supplied by reference TRBV30 and TRBJ1-1, is SQTIHQWPATLVQPVGSPLSLECTVEGTSNPNLYWYRQAAGRGLQLLFYSVGIGQISSEVPQNLSASRPQDRQFILSSKKLLLSDSGFYLCAWSFRGNTEAFFGQGTRLTVV.

The chain is built from TRBV5-4 and TRBJ1-1, with a possible D match to TRBD1 (6 bases). CDR1 is SGHNT and CDR2 is YYREEE in the germline V gene (reference sequence). This CDR3 has 15 amino acids. Trimming took 0 bases from V and 3 from J, leaving 12 bases between them. The CDR3 DNA sequence: TGTGCCAGCAGCTTGGGGGGGGGCTCGTACACTGAAGCTTTCTTT. Translated, it gives CASSLGGGSYTEAFF.

The chain joins TRBV7-2 to TRBJ2-5; D is undetermined. Trimming cost V 3 bases and J 5 bases, with 7 bases left between them. The CDR3 is made up of 12 amino acids. From germline, CDR1 is SGHTA and CDR2 FQGNSA. CDR3 DNA sequence: TGTGCCAGCAGCTTTTTCGGGGAGACCCAGTACTTC. Amino acid sequence: CASSFFGETQYF.

Only one count was recorded for this clone. This sequence joins TRBV30 and TRBJ1-6; 8 bases line up with TRBD1. This CDR3 is built from 12 residues. Trimming removed 3 bases from V and 14 bases from J; junction bases left unmatched: 6. The germline CDR1 and CDR2 sequences are GTSNPN and SVGIG (reference sequence). The chain's CDR3 is CAWRKQGESLHF. The CDR3 DNA is TGTGCCTGGAGGAAACAGGGGGAATCCCTCCACTTT.

This sequence joins TRBV6-5 and TRBJ2-7; no clear D. There are 14 residues in the CDR3. Per germline, CDR1 MNHEY and CDR2 SVGAGI. Trimming removed 2 bases from V and 2 bases from J, with 10 bases in between. CDR3 coding DNA: TGTGCCAGCAGTTACGGTCGAGGCCCCTACGAGCAGTACTTC. Translated, it gives CASSYGRGPYEQYF.

This chain links TRBV28 with TRBJ1-4; possibly TRBD1 for D (5 bases). CDR3 length: 15 amino acids. CDR1 is MDHEN and CDR2 is SYDVKM in the germline V gene. With 5 bases removed from V and 7 bases from J, the gap between germline ends came to 17 bases. DNA of the CDR3: TGTGCCAGCAGTAAAGACGGGGGGGGAGGTGAAAAACTGTTTTTT. Its translation is CASSKDGGGGEKLFF.